This note documents a single T cell receptor (beta chain) sequence. This entry belongs to a study of PD-L1 blockade in urothelial cancer. Overall study: The median T cell count in blood samples was some 150,000.

J gave up 5 bases and V 0 bases, and 9 bases lay outside the gene matches. CDR3 length equals 16 residues. From germline, CDR1 is MNHNY and CDR2 SVGAGI (reference sequence). Samples were collected from each patient before treatment and during treatment. Each patient gave between 1 and 8 of them in total. The protocol was immunoSEQ multiplex PCR, while the TCRdb copy is restricted to in-frame clones and leaves out a portion. Of 90,000 to 120,000 clones detected, approximately 85% appear once; the ten largest clones hold about 2.3%. J is TRBJ1-2 and V is TRBV6-6; 7 nucleotides agree with TRBD1. The source of this sequence is a middle-aged man with urothelial cancer. Material: PBMCs, obtained around atezolizumab (anti-PD-L1) treatment. The CDR3, as DNA: TGTGCCAGCAGTTACTCCAACGCCGGGACAGAGTATGGCTACACCTTC. Protein sequence: CASSYSNAGTEYGYTF.